The source of this T cell receptor (beta chain) is a study of patients and donors after allogeneic stem cell transplantation. TCRdb independently ran MiXCR on the RT-PCR reads; one entry per CDR3 protein. The sample yields approximately 27,000 distinct CDR3 sequences, around 7.4% seen once. The CDR3 is made up of 16 amino acids. Germline CDR1 is DFQATT and CDR2 is SNEGSKA (reference sequence). The V segment lost 4 bases and the J segment 3 bases; nucleotides outside the gene matches: 6. At least ten counts were recorded for this clonotype. This receptor was obtained from a human donor who was either an allogeneic HSCT recipient or a stem cell or donor lymphocyte infusion donor (not recorded which). It is not recorded whose cells these are; they may come from a transplant donor. The V and J genes are TRBV20-1 and TRBJ2-3, with 14 bases that match TRBD2. The source material was blood, either unsorted or a sorted T cell fraction (not recorded which). Here the CDR3 reads CSANRLAGGPTDTQYF. DNA for the CDR3: TGCAGTGCTAACAGACTAGCGGGAGGGCCGACAGATACGCAGTATTTT.